The clone carrying this T cell receptor beta chain occurred a few times. The germline CDR1 and CDR2 sequences are SGHRS and YFSETQ. The CDR3 spans 13 residues. V lost 0 bases, J lost 15 bases, and 13 bases lay in between. The data are from a study of cytotoxic CD8 clonotypes in ibrutinib-treated CLL. The method was immunoSEQ multiplex PCR; TCRdb's version includes in-frame clones alone and lacks a portion of them. The table includes 35,000 to 45,000 clones, approximately 45% detected once. This clonotype was sampled from a human donor with chronic lymphocytic leukemia. The chain employs TRBV5-1 and TRBJ1-6; D is possibly TRBD1 (6 bases). Sample: PBMCs, taken before ibrutinib treatment. CDR3 bases: TGCGCCAGCAGCTTGGGCTCCGGGGGGCTCCTCCACTTT. This sequence encodes CASSLGSGGLLHF. Full variable domain (missing parts from reference TRBV5-1 and TRBJ1-6): KAGVTQTPRYLIKTRGQQVTLSCSPISGHRSVSWYQQTPGQGLQFLFEYFSETQRNKGNFPGRFSGRQFSNSRSEMNVSTLELGDSALYLCASSLGSGGLLHFGNGTRLTVT.